One TCR beta chain is described in this entry. Time point: pre-treatment sample, taken before nivolumab and TIL therapy. The data stem from a study of TIL therapy for anti-PD-1-resistant metastatic lung cancer. This was the immunoSEQ v3 assay. The repertoire was sequenced with immunoSEQ multiplex PCR; TCRdb's copy has only in-frame clones and lacks some. The data contain about 60,000 clones, roughly 91% of them singletons. V was clipped by 0 bases and J by 13 bases, with 11 bases between them. This CDR3 comprises 13 residues. Per germline, CDR1 SGHRS and CDR2 YFSETQ. V usage is TRBV5-1 and J usage is TRBJ1-6; D gene unclear. Here the sequenced sample was blood, taken at baseline. The origin of this receptor is a person aged 25-85 years with non-small cell lung cancer. In DNA, the CDR3 is TGCGCCAGCAGCTTGGAGCCGTCGGAGCCCCTCCACTTT. It codes for CASSLEPSEPLHF.